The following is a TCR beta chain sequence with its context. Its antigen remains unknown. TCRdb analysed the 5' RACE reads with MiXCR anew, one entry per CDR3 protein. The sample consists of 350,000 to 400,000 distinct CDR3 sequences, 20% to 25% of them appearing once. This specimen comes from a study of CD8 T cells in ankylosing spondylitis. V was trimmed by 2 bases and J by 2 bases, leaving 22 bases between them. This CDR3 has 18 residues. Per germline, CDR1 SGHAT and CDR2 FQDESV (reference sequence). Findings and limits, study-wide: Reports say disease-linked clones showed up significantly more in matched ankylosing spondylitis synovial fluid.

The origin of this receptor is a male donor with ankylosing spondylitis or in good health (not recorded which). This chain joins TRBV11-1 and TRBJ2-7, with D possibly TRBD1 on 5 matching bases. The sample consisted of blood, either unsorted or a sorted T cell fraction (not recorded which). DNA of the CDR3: TGTGCCAGCAGCTTAATTGGGGCCGGGCTTCAGTTACCCTACGAGCAGTACTTC. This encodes CASSLIGAGLQLPYEQYF.